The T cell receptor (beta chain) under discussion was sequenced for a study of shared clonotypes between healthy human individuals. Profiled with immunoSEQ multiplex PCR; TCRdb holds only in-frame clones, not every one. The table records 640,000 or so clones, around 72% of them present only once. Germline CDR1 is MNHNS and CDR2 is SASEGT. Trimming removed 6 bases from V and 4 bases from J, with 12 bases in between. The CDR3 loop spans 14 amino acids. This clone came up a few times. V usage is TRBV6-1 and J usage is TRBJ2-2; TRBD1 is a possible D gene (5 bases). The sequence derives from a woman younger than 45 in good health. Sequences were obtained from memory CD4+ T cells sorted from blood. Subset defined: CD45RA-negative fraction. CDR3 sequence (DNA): TGTGCCAGCAGAGGGGTGTTAAGCACCGGGGAGCTGTTTTTT. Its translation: CASRGVLSTGELFF.